This entry lists 22 T cell receptor beta chains sequenced from one sample in a study of blood T cell repertoires in COVID-19. TCRdb's copy holds only in-frame clones and misses some; the assay was immunoSEQ multiplex PCR. The sample consists of under 200,000 clones, 83% of them appearing once. Sequencing was done on a sample of peripheral blood. These TCRs come from a human donor in a cohort sampled during active COVID-19.

The chain uses TRBV5-5 and TRBJ1-5; 8 nucleotides align to TRBD1. This CDR3 has 16 residues. Germline values: CDR1 SGHKS, CDR2 YYEKEE (reference sequence). The junction had 14 bases not matched to a gene; V was cut back by 5 bases and J by 7 bases. CDR3 residues: CASRPYWTGQGQPQHF. In nucleotides, the CDR3 is TGTGCCAGCAGGCCATACTGGACAGGGCAGGGCCAGCCCCAGCATTTT.

J is TRBJ2-3 and V is TRBV20-1; D uncertain. Germline values: CDR1 DFQATT, CDR2 SNEGSKA (reference sequence). This CDR3 has 11 amino acids. V lost 5 bases to trimming and J lost 5 bases, with 8 bases between them. The CDR3 protein is CSAPFVDTQYF. CDR3 sequence (DNA): TGCAGTGCTCCCTTCGTAGATACGCAGTATTTT.

The V call is TRBV4-2, the J call TRBJ2-7; TRBD1 matches at 8 bases. Losses at the gene ends were 4 bases for V and 0 bases for J; bases not matched to a gene: 5. The CDR3 is 15 amino acids. Germline loops: CDR1 LGHNA, CDR2 YNFKEQ. The CDR3 sequence: CASSPVGQGSYEQYF. The CDR3 bases are TGTGCCAGCAGCCCGGTCGGACAGGGCTCCTACGAGCAGTACTTC.

This clone was counted only a few times. The V and J genes are TRBV28 and TRBJ2-5, with 10 bases that match TRBD1. CDR1 is MDHEN, CDR2 SYDVKM, per germline. The CDR3 is 14 amino acids. The V segment lost 4 bases and the J segment 4 bases; nucleotides outside the gene matches: 3. The CDR3, as DNA: TGTGCCAGCAGTTCCGGACAGGGGGGAGAGACCCAGTACTTC. Its translation: CASSSGQGGETQYF.

The chain links TRBV7-9 to TRBJ2-2, with 11 bases aligning to TRBD2. Trimming cost V 2 bases and J 7 bases; bases outside gene matches: 6. Per the germline V gene, CDR1 is SEHNR and CDR2 is FQNEAQ (reference sequence). CDR3 length: 16 amino acids. The CDR3 sequence: CASSLKLAGDGGELFF. The CDR3 DNA reads TGTGCCAGCAGCTTAAAACTAGCGGGAGATGGCGGGGAGCTGTTTTTT. The variable domain in full, with the rest retrieved from reference TRBV7-9 and TRBJ2-2, is DTGVSQNPRHKITKRGQNVTFRCDPISEHNRLYWYRQTLGQGPEFLTYFQNEAQLEKSRLLSDRFSAERPKGSFSTLEIQRTEQGDSAMYLCASSLKLAGDGGELFFGEGSRLTVL.

Of note for this clone: The sample holds other DNA sequences that translate to the same CDR3. The CDR3 loop is CASSFGGGTYEQYF. CDR3 nucleotide sequence: TGTGCCAGCAGTTTTGGGGGGGGAACCTACGAGCAGTACTTC. J is TRBJ2-7 and V is TRBV28; TRBD2 matches 7 bases. The V and J ends lost 3 bases and 2 bases, in that order; junction bases with no gene match: 4. CDR1 is MDHEN, CDR2 SYDVKM, per germline. The CDR3 runs 14 residues. The full variable domain, rest sourced from reference TRBV28 and TRBJ2-7, is DVKVTQSSRYLVKRTGEKVFLECVQDMDHENMFWYRQDPGLGLRLIYFSYDVKMKEKGDIPEGYSVSREKKERFSLILESASTNQTSMYLCASSFGGGTYEQYFGPGTRLTVT.

The chain links TRBV7-2 to TRBJ2-7; tentative D call: TRBD2 (5 bases). The CDR3 sequence is 17 residues long. CDR1 SGHTA and CDR2 FQGNSA come from the germline V gene. Between the trimmed V and J ends, which lost 1 base and 3 bases, there was a span of 19 bases. DNA for the CDR3: TGTGCCAGCAGCTTAGACCCCCGGGGAAGTGGAGGCTACGAGCAGTACTTC. Protein: CASSLDPRGSGGYEQYF.

V gene TRBV4-2 combines with J gene TRBJ2-1; 11 nucleotides align to TRBD2. With 0 bases clipped from V and 8 bases from J, the junction kept 6 bases outside the gene matches. The germline CDR1 and CDR2 sequences are LGHNA and YNFKEQ. There are 16 residues in the CDR3. The CDR3 DNA sequence: TGTGCCAGCAGCCAAGATCTAGCGGGAGGTGGGGATGAGCAGTTCTTC. Protein: CASSQDLAGGGDEQFF.

The chain recombines TRBV6-6 with TRBJ1-1; D is uncertain. Germline-derived CDR1 and CDR2 are MNHNY and SVGAGI (reference sequence). V was clipped by 2 bases and J by 1 base, with 8 bases between them. The CDR3 loop spans 14 amino acids. The CDR3 DNA reads TGTGCCAGCAGTTACCCGACACGGAACACTGAAGCTTTCTTT. Translation gives CASSYPTRNTEAFF.

This chain links TRBV18 with TRBJ2-5, with D possibly matching TRBD1 (5 bases). Deletions cut 1 base from V and 4 bases from J, with 16 bases between. The CDR3 length is 16 residues. Germline lookup yields CDR1 KGHSH and CDR2 LQKENI. The CDR3 DNA follows: TGTGCCAGCTCACCACTTATTGGGGCCCTGGGAGAGACCCAGTACTTC. Translated, it gives CASSPLIGALGETQYF.

This clone was seen only a few times. This chain uses TRBV28 with TRBJ2-1; D not resolved. Trimming removed 7 bases from V and 0 bases from J, with 10 bases in between. Per the germline V gene, CDR1 is MDHEN and CDR2 is SYDVKM. This CDR3 contains 14 residues. CDR3 protein: CASNFPSSYNEQFF. The CDR3 nucleotides read TGTGCCAGCAACTTTCCGAGCTCCTACAATGAGCAGTTCTTC. The variable domain in full, with the rest retrieved from reference TRBV28 and TRBJ2-1, is DVKVTQSSRYLVKRTGEKVFLECVQDMDHENMFWYRQDPGLGLRLIYFSYDVKMKEKGDIPEGYSVSREKKERFSLILESASTNQTSMYLCASNFPSSYNEQFFGPGTRLTVL.

This sequence joins TRBV11-3 and TRBJ2-4, with 14 bases identical to TRBD2. V shed 1 base, J shed 4 bases, and the junction held 9 bases outside the gene matches. In germline, CDR1 is SGHNT, CDR2 YENEEA. The CDR3 contains 19 residues. The CDR3 DNA follows: TGTGCCAGCAGCTTAGGGGGACTAGCGGGAGAAGGAGGGAAAAACATTCAGTACTTC. The encoded protein is CASSLGGLAGEGGKNIQYF. Supplemented by reference TRBV11-3 and TRBJ2-4, the full variable domain reads EAGVVQSPRYKIIEKKQPVAFWCNPISGHNTLYWYLQNLGQGPELLIRYENEEAVDDSQLPKDRFSAERLKGVDSTLKIQPAELGDSAVYLCASSLGGLAGEGGKNIQYFGAGTRLSVL.

The chain couples TRBV24-1 to TRBJ2-5, with 9 bases fitting TRBD1. V dropped 5 bases and J dropped 6; count of bases not matched to a gene: 12. Per germline, CDR1 KGHDR and CDR2 SFDVKD. The CDR3 sequence is 16 residues long. CDR3 amino acids: CATSGGSNRGRQTQYF. The DNA for the CDR3 is TGTGCCACCAGTGGGGGATCCAACAGGGGGCGTCAGACCCAGTACTTC.

CDR3 nucleotide sequence: TGTGCCATCAGGAATGAACAGGGCTACGAGCAGTACTTC. Its protein product is CAIRNEQGYEQYF. This chain connects TRBV10-3 to TRBJ2-7, with D possibly matching TRBD1 (6 bases). This CDR3 region has 13 residues. Germline values: CDR1 ENHRY, CDR2 SYGVKD. V lost 6 bases to trimming and J lost 3 bases, with 12 bases between them.

The chain links TRBV24-1 to TRBJ1-2; D is uncertain. CDR1 is KGHDR and CDR2 is SFDVKD in the germline V gene. The CDR3 spans 14 residues. The ends were cut back, 0 bases at V and 8 bases at J, with 12 bases in the middle. For the CDR3, the DNA is TGTGCCACCAGTGATTTGGGGAGGACGGCCGGCTACACCTTC. This translates into CATSDLGRTAGYTF.

Note on this clone: A junction boundary mismatches the germline segment, possibly from a read error. The genes are TRBV7-7 and TRBJ2-7; 8 bases match TRBD2. Germline CDR1 and CDR2: SSHAT and FNYEAQ (reference sequence). There are 15 residues in the CDR3. CDR3 nucleotide sequence: TGTGCTAGCAGCTTAGGAGCGGGGGCTACCTACGAGCAGTACTTC. Translated: CASSLGAGATYEQYF.

This chain uses TRBV6-6 with TRBJ1-4, with TRBD1 matching over 10 bases. Germline V gene data show CDR1 as MNHNY and CDR2 as SVGAGI (reference sequence). This CDR3 contains 14 residues. With V trimmed by 6 bases and J by 8 bases, 6 bases remained unmatched. In DNA form, the CDR3 reads TGTGCCAGCAGATTCGGACAGGGGGGGGAAAAACTGTTTTTT. Its protein is CASRFGQGGEKLFF.

The V and J genes are TRBV9 and TRBJ2-7; 7 nucleotides line up with TRBD1. The V segment lost 7 bases and the J segment 2 bases; nucleotides outside the gene matches: 9. Germline V gives CDR1 SGDLS, CDR2 YYNGEE. The CDR3 sequence is 14 residues long. Here the CDR3 reads CASGSGTVTYEQYF. CDR3 in DNA: TGTGCCAGCGGGTCGGGGACAGTGACCTACGAGCAGTACTTC.

The V gene is TRBV27, the J gene TRBJ1-2, with D unclear. From germline, CDR1 is MNHEY and CDR2 SMNVEV (reference sequence). This CDR3 comprises 13 residues. Trimming left V 3 bases short and J 4 bases short, with 9 bases between. CDR3 amino acids: CASSFGAGYGYTF. CDR3 nucleotides: TGTGCCAGCAGTTTTGGCGCGGGCTATGGCTACACCTTC.

The chain carries TRBV5-1 and TRBJ2-6; D perhaps matches TRBD2 (6 bases). This CDR3 has 15 residues. Trimming took 4 bases from V and 2 from J, leaving 10 bases between them. Per germline, CDR1 SGHRS and CDR2 YFSETQ. CDR3 in amino acids: CASSGGLPGANVLTF. The CDR3 nucleotides read TGCGCCAGCAGCGGGGGACTGCCTGGGGCCAACGTCCTGACTTTC.

The chain uses TRBV6-5 and TRBJ2-7, with D uncertain. Trimming took off 7 bases at V and 2 bases at J, with 9 bases between the two ends. Germline V lookup: CDR1 MNHEY, CDR2 SVGAGI. CDR3 length equals 12 residues. The CDR3 nucleotides are TGTGCCAGCACAGGCACCCCCTACGAGCAGTACTTC. Translated: CASTGTPYEQYF.

This chain joins TRBV3-1 (or the pseudogene TRBV3-2) and TRBJ2-7, with TRBD2 matching over 10 bases. Germline values: CDR1 LGHDT, CDR2 YNNKEL (reference sequence). After removal of 5 bases from V and 2 bases from J, the junction contained 6 bases not matched to a gene. This CDR3 contains 15 residues. In DNA, the CDR3 is TGTGCCAGCAGCATCGGGACTAGCGTAACCTACGAGCAGTACTTC. It specifies CASSIGTSVTYEQYF.